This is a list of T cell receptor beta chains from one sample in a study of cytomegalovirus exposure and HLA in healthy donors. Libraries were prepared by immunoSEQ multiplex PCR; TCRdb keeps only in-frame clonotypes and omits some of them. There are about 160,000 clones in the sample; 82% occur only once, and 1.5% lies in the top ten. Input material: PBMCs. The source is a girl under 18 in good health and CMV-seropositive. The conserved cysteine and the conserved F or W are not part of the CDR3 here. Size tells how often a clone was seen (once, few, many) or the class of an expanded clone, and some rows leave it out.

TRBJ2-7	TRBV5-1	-	ASSLEVAGYEQY
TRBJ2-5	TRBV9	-	ASSVGGGRGTQY
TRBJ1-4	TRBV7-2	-	ASSFDTSNEKLF
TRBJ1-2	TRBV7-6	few	ASSPTGNYGYT
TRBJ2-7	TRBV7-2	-	ASSPAGLFYEQY
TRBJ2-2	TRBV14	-	ASSHPYSQGNTGELF
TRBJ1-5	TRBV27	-	ASSDRAWQPQH
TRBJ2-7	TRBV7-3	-	ASSLTGQGYYEQY
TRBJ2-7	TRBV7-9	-	ASSSGLAESYEQY
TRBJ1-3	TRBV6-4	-	ASSDMGQTSGNTIY
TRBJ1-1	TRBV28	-	ASSSRVGAF
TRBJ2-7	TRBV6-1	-	ASSPPGLAGGEQY
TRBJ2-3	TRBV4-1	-	ASSQDGGGGSTDTQY
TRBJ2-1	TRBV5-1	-	ASSLGGTSVYNEQF
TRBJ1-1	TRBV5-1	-	ASSWSDNLNTEAF
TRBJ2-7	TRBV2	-	ASRETSGLPYEQY
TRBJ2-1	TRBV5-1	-	ASSLARGSYNEQF
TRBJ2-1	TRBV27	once	ASSLRLAYNEQF
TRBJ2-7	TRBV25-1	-	ASSEFHRSSYEQY
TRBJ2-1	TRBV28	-	ASSPPSGTDYNEQF
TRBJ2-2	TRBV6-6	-	ASSYHPPRGTGELF
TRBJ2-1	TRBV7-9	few	ASSLGLAGTNEQF
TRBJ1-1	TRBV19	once	ASSGVGGFTEAF
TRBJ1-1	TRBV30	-	AWSVSREAF
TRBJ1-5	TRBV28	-	ASRQAAPGQPQH
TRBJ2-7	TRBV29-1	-	SVVCDRVYEQY
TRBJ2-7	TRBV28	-	ASTKFSYEQY
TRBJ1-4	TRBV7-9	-	ASSFQHNQNEKLF
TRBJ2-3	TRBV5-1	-	ASSGTAGDTQY
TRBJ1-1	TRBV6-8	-	ASTPFNPGKRNTEAF
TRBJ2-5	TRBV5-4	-	ASSLPLAGVQETQY
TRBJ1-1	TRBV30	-	AWSAYLRAEQTEAF
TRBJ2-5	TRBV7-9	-	ASSLTGLETQY
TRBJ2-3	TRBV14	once	ASSQYRGLDTQY
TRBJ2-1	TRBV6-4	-	ASSDDPGLGRGEQF
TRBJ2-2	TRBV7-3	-	ASSSTQTTGELF
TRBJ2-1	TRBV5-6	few	ASSFGVVSYNEQF
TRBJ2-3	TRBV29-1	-	SMGQGWADTQY
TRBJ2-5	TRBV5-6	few	ASRRAVYQETQY
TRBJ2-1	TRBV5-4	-	ASSTGTSVPDEQF
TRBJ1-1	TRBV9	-	ASSVIRPGDTEAF
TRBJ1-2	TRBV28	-	ASSSWAARYYGYT
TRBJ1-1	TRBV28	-	ASSPSSYTEAF
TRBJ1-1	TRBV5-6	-	ASSLVEDSEAF
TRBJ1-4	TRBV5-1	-	ASSIGQDGEKLF
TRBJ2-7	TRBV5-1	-	ASSLGTGGSYEQY